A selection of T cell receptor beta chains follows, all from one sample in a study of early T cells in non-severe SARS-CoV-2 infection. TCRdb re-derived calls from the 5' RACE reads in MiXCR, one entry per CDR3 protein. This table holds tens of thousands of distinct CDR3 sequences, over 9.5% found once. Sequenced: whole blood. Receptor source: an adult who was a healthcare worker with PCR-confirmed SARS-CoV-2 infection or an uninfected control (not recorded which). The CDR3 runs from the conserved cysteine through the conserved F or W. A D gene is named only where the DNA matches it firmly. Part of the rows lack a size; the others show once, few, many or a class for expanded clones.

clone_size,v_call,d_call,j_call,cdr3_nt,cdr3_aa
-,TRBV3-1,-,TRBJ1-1,TGTGCCAGCACCAAACCCGGGAATACTGAAGCTTTCTTT,CASTKPGNTEAFF
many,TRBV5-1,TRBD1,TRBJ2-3,TGCGCCAGCAGCCATATTGGGACAGGAGGGCGTCTTACGCAGTATTTT,CASSHIGTGGRLTQYF
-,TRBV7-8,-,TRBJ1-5,TGTGCCAGCAGCTTTCAGGGAAGACAGCCCCAGCATTTT,CASSFQGRQPQHF
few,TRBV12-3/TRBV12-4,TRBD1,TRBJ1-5,TGTGCCAGCAGCCTGACCGGGACAGGGAATCAGCCCCAGCATTTT,CASSLTGTGNQPQHF
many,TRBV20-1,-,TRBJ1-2,TGCAGTGCCCCACCGCAGGGCTCTAACTATGGCTACACCTTC,CSAPPQGSNYGYTF
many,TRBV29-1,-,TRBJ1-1,TGCAGCGTTGTTGGTCAATCAGGGACAAGGAACACTGAAGCTTTCTTT,CSVVGQSGTRNTEAFF
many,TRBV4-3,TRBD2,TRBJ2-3,TGCGCCAGCAGCCCTCACCCCGGACTAGCGGAAGATACGCAGTATTTT,CASSPHPGLAEDTQYF
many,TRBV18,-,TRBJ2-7,TGTGCCAGCTCACCACCTGGACAGTTCTACGAGCAGTACTTC,CASSPPGQFYEQYF
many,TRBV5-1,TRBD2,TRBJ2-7,TGCGCCACGAAGGGACTAGCGGGGGGAGAGGGCTGCTACGAGCAGTACTTC,CATKGLAGGEGCYEQYF
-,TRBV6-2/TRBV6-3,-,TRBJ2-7,TGTGCCAGCAGTTACATCTGGTACGAGCAGTACTTC,CASSYIWYEQYF
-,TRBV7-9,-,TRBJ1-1,TGTGCCAGCAGCTCCTGGGGGGACACTGAAGCTTTCTTT,CASSSWGDTEAFF
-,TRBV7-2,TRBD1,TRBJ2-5,TGTGCCAGCAGTCCCACAGGGGTTTCGGAGACCCAGTACTTC,CASSPTGVSETQYF
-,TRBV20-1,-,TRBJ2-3,TGCAGTGCTAGAGAGGCCGATACGCAGTATTTT,CSAREADTQYF
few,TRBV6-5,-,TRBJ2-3,TGTGCCAGCAGTTACTCGCGGGGCACAGATACGCAGTATTTT,CASSYSRGTDTQYF
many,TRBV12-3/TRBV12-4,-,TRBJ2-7,TGTGCCAGCAGTTCCCGCAGGGGCACGACCCTCTACGAGCAGTACTTC,CASSSRRGTTLYEQYF
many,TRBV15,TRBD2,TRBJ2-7,TGTGCCACCCGAAGCGGGGGGGACCCCTTCGAGCAGTACTTC,CATRSGGDPFEQYF
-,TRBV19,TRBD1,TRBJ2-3,TGTGCCAGTAGCCTAACGGGACAGGGGTTTAGTGCGCAGTATTTT,CASSLTGQGFSAQYF
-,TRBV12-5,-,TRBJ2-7,TGTGCTAGTGCCCCTGGTGGGGTCGAGCAGTACTTC,CASAPGGVEQYF
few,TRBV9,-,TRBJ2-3,TGTGCCAGCAGCCTGGACCCAACGGGAGATACGCAGTATTTT,CASSLDPTGDTQYF
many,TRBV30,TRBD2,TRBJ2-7,TGTGCCTGGAGTGTATCCCTCCCGGGTAGCGGGGGGAAGCAGTACTTC,CAWSVSLPGSGGKQYF
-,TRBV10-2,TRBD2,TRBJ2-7,TGCGCCAGCAGTGATACTAGCGGGGGGGCCTACGAGCAGTACTTC,CASSDTSGGAYEQYF
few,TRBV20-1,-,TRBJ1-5,TGCAGTGCTAGGCGGGGGACGGTCAATCAGCCCCAGCATTTT,CSARRGTVNQPQHF
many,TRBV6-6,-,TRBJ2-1,TGTGCCAGCACCCAGTACAATGAGCAGTTCTTC,CASTQYNEQFF
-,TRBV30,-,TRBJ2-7,TGTGCCTGCATCCCCGCGGGACAACCCTACGAGCAGTACTTC,CACIPAGQPYEQYF
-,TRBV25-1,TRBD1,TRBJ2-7,TGTGCCAGCAGGGACGACAGGGGATACGAGCAGTACTTC,CASRDDRGYEQYF
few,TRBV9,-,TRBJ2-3,TGTGCCAGCAGCGTGGGGGGCACAGATACGCAGTATTTT,CASSVGGTDTQYF
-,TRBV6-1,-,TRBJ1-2,TGTGCCAGCAGTGAAGCAGGAGGCCCCGCGCACTATGGCTACACCTTC,CASSEAGGPAHYGYTF
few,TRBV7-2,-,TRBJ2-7,TGTGCCAGCAGCTTAATGGGATACTACGAGCAGTACTTC,CASSLMGYYEQYF
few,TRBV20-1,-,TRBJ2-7,TGCAGTGCTCCCTTTAGGACTCTACCAAGATGGGAGCAGTACTTC,CSAPFRTLPRWEQYF
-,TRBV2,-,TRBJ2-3,TGTGCCAGCAGTGTAGAGGGGGTAGCGGCAGATACGCAGTATTTT,CASSVEGVAADTQYF
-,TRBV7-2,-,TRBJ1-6,TGTGCCAGCAGCTACGTCGGGGTTGAGAATTCACCCCTCCACTTT,CASSYVGVENSPLHF
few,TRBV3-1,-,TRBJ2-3,TGTGCCAGCAGCCAAGAGGGGACTCCCTCGTATTTT,CASSQEGTPSYF
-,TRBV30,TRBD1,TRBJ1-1,TGTGCCTGGAGTGTAGCCGGGACAGGGAAGGCTTTCTTT,CAWSVAGTGKAFF
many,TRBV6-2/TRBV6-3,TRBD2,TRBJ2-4,TGTGCCAGCAGTTTCCCCACCAAGACTAGCGGGAGCTATAAAAACATTCAGTACTTC,CASSFPTKTSGSYKNIQYF
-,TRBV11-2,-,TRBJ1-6,TGTGCCAGCAGCTCAAATTCACCCCTCCACTTT,CASSSNSPLHF
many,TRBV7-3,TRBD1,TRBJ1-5,TGTGCCAGCAGCAGCCAGTGGACAGGGGGCGAACAGCCCCAGCATTTT,CASSSQWTGGEQPQHF
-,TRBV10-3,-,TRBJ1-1,TGTGCCATCAGTAAACAGGGTTGGGGTACTGAAGCTTTCTTT,CAISKQGWGTEAFF
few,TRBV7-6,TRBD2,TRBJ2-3,TGTGCCAGCAGCTTACTAGCGGGGGCCCTCACAGATACGCAGTATTTT,CASSLLAGALTDTQYF